A selection of T cell receptor beta chains follows, all from one sample in a study of CD8+ T cells in alopecia areata. Data came from immunoSEQ multiplex PCR; TCRdb stores just in-frame clones and leaves some out. The data show some 82,000 clones, roughly half seen once. The material sequenced was NKG2D-high CD8+ T cells sorted from blood. The receptors derive from a human donor with alopecia areata. CDR3s leave out the opening cysteine and the closing phenylalanine or tryptophan. Only some rows state a clone size, as once, few, many or a class for expanded clones.

j_call v_call clone_size cdr3_aa
TRBJ2-1 TRBV7-9 few ASSTSGRAGNEQF
TRBJ2-7 TRBV7-9 . ASSGRGGEQY
TRBJ2-1 TRBV7-3 . ASSSEDNDNEQF
TRBJ2-7 TRBV4-1 . ASSLGQGSYEQY
TRBJ2-7 TRBV29-1 few SVSGRLYEQY
TRBJ1-1 TRBV29-1 . SVELGTEAF
TRBJ2-7 TRBV2 . ASSEPATEYEQY
TRBJ2-7 TRBV11-2 . ASSLTSYEQY
TRBJ2-3 TRBV18 . ASSPYSTDTQY
TRBJ1-2 TRBV14 many ASSQGTNYGYT
TRBJ2-3 TRBV28 . ASSPLAGITDTQY
TRBJ2-3 TRBV15 few ATSSRSGQEKADTQY
TRBJ2-3 TRBV19 many AAGTSPTDTQY
TRBJ2-2 TRBV29-1 . SVERGSANTGELF
TRBJ1-5 TRBV28 . ASSPPGSYQPQH
TRBJ2-1 TRBV20-1 . SAVPSEQF
TRBJ2-2 TRBV29-1 few SGFLGRNTGELF
TRBJ2-1 TRBV6-6 . ASSDPQSYNEQF
TRBJ2-5 TRBV29-1 . SPQTGAVGETQY
TRBJ2-5 TRBV27 . ASNVTQY
TRBJ2-1 TRBV19 . ASSMSANEQF
TRBJ1-5 TRBV27 . ASSSNRDRGHQPQH
. TRBV29-1 . SVEETPAEQY
TRBJ2-2 TRBV29-1 once SVPGTGVTGELF
TRBJ2-1 TRBV28 . ASSSQPLSYNEQF